This TCR beta chain appears in the sequencing data of a study of early T cells in non-severe SARS-CoV-2 infection. Germline V gene sequence: CDR1 LNHDA, CDR2 SQIVND (reference sequence). CDR3 length: 11 residues. V was trimmed by 6 bases and J by 8 bases, leaving 7 bases between them. TCRdb used MiXCR to reprocess the 5' RACE reads, holding one entry per CDR3 protein. The table includes tens of thousands of distinct CDR3 sequences, under 13% detected once. The sequenced sample was whole blood. This chain joins TRBV19 and TRBJ1-4; no reliable D call. The clonotype originates from an adult who was a healthcare worker with PCR-confirmed SARS-CoV-2 infection or an uninfected control (not recorded which). CDR3 DNA sequence: TGTGCCAGTAGGGAGGGAGAAAAACTGTTTTTT. Translating it yields CASREGEKLFF.